A single sample is the source of the 28 T cell receptor beta chains below, sequenced in a study of T cell responses to AZD1222 COVID-19 vaccine. The method was immunoSEQ multiplex PCR; TCRdb's version includes in-frame clones alone and lacks a portion of them. Of some 120,000 clones in the sample, just over 85% were seen once. Material: peripheral blood, obtained on day 0 of AZD1222 vaccination. The receptors were gathered from an adult in good health.

The chain recombines TRBV11-2 with TRBJ2-7; D is undetermined. The CDR3 extends over 13 amino acids. V was cut by 4 bases and J by 1 base, with 8 bases left in between. CDR1 and CDR2 (germline): SGHAT, FQNNGV. The CDR3 DNA follows: TGTGCCAGCAGCTATGGGCAGTCCTACGAGCAGTACTTC. Translating gives CASSYGQSYEQYF.

The chain carries TRBV2 and TRBJ2-2, with 8 bases identical to TRBD1. The CDR3 spans 16 residues. The germline gives CDR1 SNHLY, CDR2 FYNNEI. V trimming: 1 base; J trimming: 4 bases; junction bases outside the gene matches: 5. The CDR3 sequence is CASSEGTGLLTGELFF. CDR3 in DNA: TGTGCCAGCAGTGAAGGGACAGGGTTGCTCACCGGGGAGCTGTTTTTT.

Many counts were recorded for this clone. The V call is TRBV19, the J call TRBJ2-6, with no clear D. From germline, CDR1 is LNHDA and CDR2 SQIVND (reference sequence). The CDR3 is made up of 16 amino acids. The V gene lost 5 bases and the J gene lost 0 bases, with 11 bases spanning the gap. The CDR3 DNA reads as TGTGCCAGTAGTTCTATCTTCGTCTCTGGGGCCAACGTCCTGACTTTC. Protein sequence: CASSSIFVSGANVLTF.

The V and J genes are TRBV3-1 (or the pseudogene TRBV3-2) and TRBJ1-1, with a weak D call TRBD1 (6 bases). Trimming took 2 bases from V and 7 from J, leaving 14 bases between them. There are 14 residues in the CDR3. From germline, CDR1 is LGHDT and CDR2 YNNKEL (reference sequence). The CDR3 protein is CASSQFTGKDEAFF. In DNA form, the CDR3 reads TGTGCCAGCAGCCAATTTACAGGGAAAGATGAAGCTTTCTTT.

The CDR3 nucleotides read TGTGCCATCGGCTCTGGAAACACCATATATTTT. Translated, it gives CAIGSGNTIYF. The chain recombines TRBV12-3 or TRBV12-4 with TRBJ1-3; D is undetermined. CDR3 length: 11 residues. V was pared by 10 bases and J by 0 bases, with 4 bases between.

J is TRBJ2-7 and V is TRBV23-1; 9 nucleotides line up with TRBD1. TRBV23-1 is noted as an ORF with a role that remains uncertain. This CDR3 has 16 amino acids. V was clipped by 0 bases and J by 4 bases; unmatched bases: 7. CDR3 sequence (DNA): TGCGCCAGCAGTCAATCAGATAGGGACAGGGATTACGAGCAGTACTTC. As protein: CASSQSDRDRDYEQYF.

The chain links TRBV5-6 to TRBJ1-6; TRBD1 is a possible D gene (6 bases). The CDR3 is 16 amino acids. Germline CDR1 is SGHDT and CDR2 is YYEEEE. Trimming removed 1 base from V and 9 bases from J, with 17 bases in between. The CDR3 loop reads CASSLLGVQGSSPLHF. In DNA, the CDR3 is TGTGCCAGCAGCTTGCTTGGAGTACAGGGAAGTTCACCCCTCCACTTT. Complete variable domain (other parts from reference TRBV5-6 and TRBJ1-6): DAGVTQSPTHLIKTRGQQVTLRCSPKSGHDTVSWYQQALGQGPQFIFQYYEEEERQRGNFPDRFSGHQFPNYSSELNVNALLLGDSALYLCASSLLGVQGSSPLHFGNGTRLTVT.

The chain employs TRBV19 and TRBJ2-1, with D possibly TRBD2 on 5 matching bases. Trimming stripped 5 bases from V and 1 base from J, with 15 bases between. The germline CDR1 and CDR2 sequences are LNHDA and SQIVND (reference sequence). This CDR3 has 16 residues. For the CDR3, the DNA is TGTGCCAGTAGTCTAGCCCTTAGCAGATCCTACAATGAGCAGTTCTTC. This translates into CASSLALSRSYNEQFF.

The gene calls are TRBV7-2 and TRBJ2-7; TRBD1 agrees at 8 bases. V was pared by 4 bases and J by 3 bases, with 8 bases of the junction left unmatched. CDR3 size: 15 residues. Germline assignment: CDR1 SGHTA and CDR2 FQGNSA. The CDR3 reads CASSSPGTGLYEQYF. For the CDR3, the DNA is TGTGCCAGCAGCTCACCCGGGACAGGACTCTACGAGCAGTACTTC.

This clone was found once. This sequence joins TRBV27 and TRBJ1-3, with unresolved D. The CDR3 totals 15 residues. The V and J ends lost 0 bases and 0 bases respectively, with 6 bases between them. CDR1 and CDR2 (germline): MNHEY, SMNVEV (reference sequence). The CDR3 is CASSLSVSSGNTIYF. The CDR3 DNA follows: TGTGCCAGCAGTTTATCGGTTAGCTCTGGAAACACCATATATTTT.

Points on this clone: An end of the junction does not agree with germline; a read error may underlie this. V is TRBV7-2 and J is TRBJ2-1, with 10 bases aligning to TRBD2. The CDR3 runs 14 residues. Germline V gene sequence: CDR1 SGHTA, CDR2 FQGNSA. DNA of the CDR3: TGTGCCAGCAGCTCCGACAGCTCTAGCGGGAGAAGGGTCTTC. Protein sequence: CASSSDSSSGRRVF.

The chain uses TRBV29-1 and TRBJ2-1; TRBD2 aligns across 7 bases. Unmatched junction bases numbered 5, after V lost 5 bases and J lost 7 bases. The CDR3 extends over 12 amino acids. CDR1 SQVTM and CDR2 ANQGSEA come from the germline V gene. CDR3 DNA sequence: TGCAGCGTTTTCCTAGCGGAAAATGAGCAGTTCTTC. Its protein product is CSVFLAENEQFF.

This chain links TRBV10-2 with TRBJ2-7; 7 nucleotides agree with TRBD2. CDR1 and CDR2 from the germline V gene are WSHSY and SAAADI. After removal of 11 bases from V and 4 bases from J, the junction contained 17 bases not matched to a gene. The CDR3 spans 15 residues. CDR3: CAAAAGLTTVYEQYF. The CDR3 DNA reads as TGCGCCGCAGCAGCGGGGCTGACTACCGTATACGAGCAGTACTTC.

This clone appeared a single time. The chain links TRBV6-5 to TRBJ1-1, with 11 bases fitting TRBD1. The CDR3 runs 14 residues. Germline V gene sequence: CDR1 MNHEY, CDR2 SVGAGI. Trimming took 6 bases from V and 6 from J; bases not matched to a gene: 6. CDR3: CASSPPGQGAEAFF. Here the CDR3 DNA reads TGTGCCAGCAGCCCACCGGGACAGGGGGCTGAAGCTTTCTTT.

This chain connects TRBV13 to TRBJ1-4, with 9 bases identical to TRBD1. Germline V lookup: CDR1 PRHDT, CDR2 FYEKMQ (reference sequence). V gave up 4 bases and J gave up 8 bases; unmatched junction bases: 2. The CDR3 has 13 amino acids. In DNA, the CDR3 is TGTGCCAGCAGCTCCGGGACAGGGGAAAAACTGTTTTTT. Translated: CASSSGTGEKLFF.

CDR3 nucleotides: TGCAGTGCTAGTCGTGGGGGGGGACAGGCGAACTATGGCTACACCTTC. Its protein is CSASRGGGQANYGYTF. The rearrangement links TRBV20-1 to TRBJ1-2, with 8 bases matching TRBD1. V lost 3 bases to trimming and J lost 2 bases; unmatched junction nucleotides: 11. The CDR3 is 16 amino acids. Germline V gene data show CDR1 as DFQATT and CDR2 as SNEGSKA (reference sequence).

The table lists this clone with a few counts. The chain combines TRBV6-5 with TRBJ2-3; D might be TRBD2 (5 bases). Germline values: CDR1 MNHEY, CDR2 SVGAGI. The CDR3 spans 15 residues. V shed 0 bases and J shed 3 bases, with 10 bases lying between them. In nucleotides, the CDR3 is TGTGCCAGCAGTTACTCGAGACGGGAAACAGATACGCAGTATTTT. Amino acids: CASSYSRRETDTQYF.

V gene TRBV19 combines with J gene TRBJ2-7, with TRBD1 identical over 9 bases. The CDR3 totals 14 residues. Germline-derived CDR1 and CDR2 are LNHDA and SQIVND (reference sequence). V was pared by 8 bases and J by 4 bases, with 9 bases of the junction left unmatched. CDR3 nucleotide sequence: TGTGCCAGTTCCGCCGGGACAGGGTTATACGAGCAGTACTTC. It is translated as CASSAGTGLYEQYF. Supplemented by reference TRBV19 and TRBJ2-7, the full variable domain reads DGGITQSPKYLFRKEGQNVTLSCEQNLNHDAMYWYRQDPGQGLRLIYYSQIVNDFQKGDIAEGYSVSREKKESFPLTVTSAQKNPTAFYLCASSAGTGLYEQYFGPGTRLTVT.

This chain uses TRBV5-4 with TRBJ1-5, with D possibly TRBD1 on 5 matching bases. The CDR3 is 15 residues long. V was pared by 1 base and J by 3 bases, with 11 bases between. From germline, CDR1 is SGHNT and CDR2 YYREEE (reference sequence). The CDR3 here is CASSLFGGSNQPQHF. The CDR3 nucleotides read TGTGCCAGCAGCTTGTTCGGGGGGTCCAATCAGCCCCAGCATTTT. Full variable domain (rest looked up from reference TRBV5-4 and TRBJ1-5): ETGVTQSPTHLIKTRGQQVTLRCSSQSGHNTVSWYQQALGQGPQFIFQYYREEENGRGNFPPRFSGLQFPNYSSELNVNALELDDSALYLCASSLFGGSNQPQHFGDGTRLSIL.

In this sample, this clone turned up a few times. The chain recombines TRBV7-3 with TRBJ1-3, with 11 bases fitting TRBD1. The V gene end was trimmed by 5 bases and the J gene end by 2 bases; junction bases not matched to a gene: 2. The CDR3 is 15 residues long. CDR1 SGHTA and CDR2 FQGTGA come from the germline V gene. The CDR3 nucleotides are TGTGCCAGCAGCGGGGGACAGGGGGCTGGAAACACCATATATTTT. The encoded protein is CASSGGQGAGNTIYF.

The chain uses TRBV5-5 and TRBJ1-1; D not certain. V gave up 2 bases and J gave up 1 base, with 9 bases separating them. The CDR3 has 14 residues. Per the germline V gene, CDR1 is SGHKS and CDR2 is YYEKEE (reference sequence). The CDR3 loop reads CASSFVLQNTEAFF. CDR3 in DNA: TGTGCCAGCAGCTTTGTTCTCCAGAACACTGAAGCTTTCTTT.

This chain joins TRBV28 and TRBJ1-1; the D gene is possibly TRBD1 (6 bases). There are 14 residues in the CDR3. Looked up from germline, CDR1 is MDHEN and CDR2 is SYDVKM. The germline V and J ends were trimmed by 5 bases and 3 bases, with 13 bases remaining between them. CDR3 in DNA: TGTGCCAGCAGTCCCCGGGACACCCACACTGAAGCTTTCTTT. It specifies CASSPRDTHTEAFF.

The chain uses TRBV2 and TRBJ2-5; 11 bases align to TRBD1. Looked up from germline, CDR1 is SNHLY and CDR2 is FYNNEI. CDR3 length: 14 amino acids. The junction had 3 bases not matched to a gene; V was cut back by 4 bases and J by 5 bases. The CDR3 protein is CASSGDRGRETQYF. CDR3 coding DNA: TGTGCCAGCAGTGGGGACAGGGGGAGGGAGACCCAGTACTTC.

J is TRBJ2-2 and V is TRBV2, with D possibly TRBD1 on 6 matching bases. Germline V CDR1 and CDR2: SNHLY, FYNNEI. The CDR3 has 17 residues. The V and J ends lost 2 bases and 4 bases respectively, with 17 bases between them. The CDR3 DNA is TGTGCCAGCAGTGAACTTTTTGGGGGCGCGGGCACCGGGGAGCTGTTTTTT. Its protein product is CASSELFGGAGTGELFF.

V is TRBV11-2 and J is TRBJ1-2, with TRBD1 as a possible D gene (5 bases). The CDR3 consists of 15 residues. V dropped 3 bases and J dropped 3 bases, with 14 bases sitting between them. CDR1 and CDR2 from the germline V gene are SGHAT and FQNNGV. CDR3 sequence reads: CASSFGGWEDYGYTF. The CDR3, as DNA: TGTGCCAGCAGCTTCGGGGGGTGGGAGGACTATGGCTACACCTTC.

The CDR3 coding sequence is TGTGCCAGCAGTCCCTCCGGCAGCTCCAATGAGCAGTTCTTC. Translated: CASSPSGSSNEQFF. This chain connects TRBV27 to TRBJ2-1; D call uncertain. V was cut by 5 bases and J by 6 bases, with 14 bases left in between. The CDR3 consists of 14 residues. Germline loops: CDR1 MNHEY, CDR2 SMNVEV (reference sequence).

This chain links TRBV24-1 with TRBJ1-6; D not certain. V shed 3 bases and J shed 8 bases, with 22 bases lying between them. Per germline, CDR1 KGHDR and CDR2 SFDVKD. The CDR3 has 18 residues. The CDR3 nucleotides read TGTGCCACCAGTGATACCATTATGCCTGGACGTCCCTATTCACCCCTCCACTTT. It codes for CATSDTIMPGRPYSPLHF.

This clone was seen only once. This chain uses TRBV2 with TRBJ1-6; D might be TRBD1 (5 bases). V was clipped by 3 bases and J by 7 bases, with 10 bases between them. The CDR3 consists of 14 residues. Germline V gene data show CDR1 as SNHLY and CDR2 as FYNNEI. The CDR3 region is CASSDQGYNSPLHF. The CDR3 DNA is TGTGCCAGCAGTGACCAGGGCTACAATTCACCCCTCCACTTT.